One sample yielded the 30 T cell receptor beta chains listed below, sequenced in a study of response to subunit inactivated influenza vaccine. TCRdb analysed the RT-PCR reads with MiXCR anew, one entry per CDR3 protein. The sample contains about 530,000 distinct CDR3 sequences, around 11% of which appear only once. The sequencing used PBMCs from blood, collected on the day of vaccination. The receptors here all came from a man over 45 who received an inactivated influenza vaccine.

Many counts were recorded for this clonotype. The rearrangement joins TRBV5-1 to TRBJ1-1; a weak D match, TRBD1 (5 bases). Looked up from germline, CDR1 is SGHRS and CDR2 is YFSETQ. The CDR3 runs to 13 residues. Deletions cut 1 base from V and 6 bases from J, with 10 bases between. The CDR3 DNA follows: TGCGCCAGCAGCTTGACGACAGCCCCTGAAGCTTTCTTT. It encodes CASSLTTAPEAFF. The whole variable domain, filled in from reference TRBV5-1 and TRBJ1-1, reads KAGVTQTPRYLIKTRGQQVTLSCSPISGHRSVSWYQQTPGQGLQFLFEYFSETQRNKGNFPGRFSGRQFSNSRSEMNVSTLELGDSALYLCASSLTTAPEAFFGQGTRLTVV.

The V and J genes are TRBV20-1 and TRBJ2-1, with unresolved D. Germline V gives CDR1 DFQATT, CDR2 SNEGSKA (reference sequence). CDR3 length: 15 residues. The V end was cut by 0 bases, the J end by 3 bases, with 12 bases between. In DNA, the CDR3 is TGCAGTGCTAGAGAACGGCGAAACCGCTACAATGAGCAGTTCTTC. Encoded protein: CSARERRNRYNEQFF.

The sample holds many counts of this clonotype. V and J are TRBV21-1 and TRBJ2-5; TRBD1, the table's D call, was not compared with the DNA. TRBV21-1 is recorded as a pseudogene. This CDR3 comprises 14 residues. As DNA, the CDR3 is TGTGCCAGCAAAGTGTCACCGGAGCCAGAGACCCAGTACTTC. Protein product: CASKVSPEPETQYF.

This clonotype turned up a few times. The V gene is TRBV4-2, the J gene TRBJ2-7; D possibly corresponds to TRBD1 (6 bases). Trimming left V 4 bases short and J 5 bases short, with 24 bases between. This CDR3 region has 17 residues. Germline V lookup: CDR1 LGHNA, CDR2 YNFKEQ. CDR3: CASSRPGTGLGLHEQYF. For the CDR3, the DNA is TGTGCCAGCAGCCGACCCGGAACAGGGTTGGGGCTCCACGAGCAGTACTTC.

At least ten counts were recorded for this clonotype. The chain couples TRBV7-6 to TRBJ2-5; TRBD1 aligns across 7 bases. The CDR3 has 13 residues. Germline CDR1 and CDR2: SGHVS and FNYEAQ. Trimming took 1 base from V and 6 from J; bases not matched to a gene: 2. The CDR3 nucleotides are TGTGCCAGCAGCTTAGGACAGGGAAAGACCCAGTACTTC. Translating it yields CASSLGQGKTQYF.

J is TRBJ2-6 and V is TRBV12-3 or TRBV12-4; 9 bases line up with TRBD2. This CDR3 is 17 amino acids long. Trimming at V came to 3 bases and at J to 1 base, leaving 4 bases not matched to a gene. The CDR3 loop is CASSLAGGRSGANVLTF. The CDR3 coding sequence is TGTGCCAGCAGTTTGGCGGGGGGGCGATCTGGGGCCAACGTCCTGACTTTC.

This clonotype was detected a few times. The rearrangement links TRBV20-1 to TRBJ2-7; TRBD2 matches 8 bases. This CDR3 region has 16 residues. Germline V gene data show CDR1 as DFQATT and CDR2 as SNEGSKA (reference sequence). J was trimmed by 3 bases and V by 3 bases; bases with no gene match: 13. The CDR3 nucleotides read TGCAGTGCTAGGGTTGCGACTAGCGCTCGTAGCTACGAGCAGTACTTC. Translated: CSARVATSARSYEQYF.

This clonotype was counted only a few times. The chain has TRBV20-1 and TRBJ2-7; 7 bases are a match to TRBD1. V gave up 1 base and J gave up 3 bases; unmatched junction bases: 12. The CDR3 spans 16 residues. Germline V gene sequence: CDR1 DFQATT, CDR2 SNEGSKA (reference sequence). The CDR3 is CSARAYRGDPVYEQYF. DNA of the CDR3: TGCAGTGCTAGAGCCTACAGGGGCGATCCAGTCTACGAGCAGTACTTC.

Ten or more counts support this clonotype. The genes are TRBV27 and TRBJ2-7; D is unclear. CDR1 is MNHEY and CDR2 is SMNVEV in the germline V gene (reference sequence). There are 12 residues in the CDR3. Trimming took off 4 bases at V and 5 bases at J, with 9 bases between the two ends. CDR3 nucleotides: TGTGCCAGCAGTTCTCCTCTAAACGAGCAGTACTTC. As protein: CASSSPLNEQYF.

V gene TRBV4-3 combines with J gene TRBJ1-2, with D tentatively TRBD1 (6 bases). Trimming cost V 0 bases and J 5 bases, with 13 bases left between them. Germline V CDR1 and CDR2: LGHNA, YSLEER. The CDR3 has 15 residues. CDR3 region: CASSQDRRGAYGYTF. CDR3 nucleotides: TGCGCCAGCAGCCAAGATCGGAGGGGGGCTTATGGCTACACCTTC.

This clonotype was seen only a few times. CDR3 amino acids: CASSHETGWGEKTQYF. The CDR3 DNA reads as TGTGCCAGCTCACATGAAACAGGTTGGGGTGAGAAGACCCAGTACTTC. This sequence joins TRBV18 and TRBJ2-5; D is perhaps TRBD1 (5 bases). This CDR3 has 16 amino acids. Trimming stripped 4 bases from V and 6 bases from J, with 21 bases between. Per the germline V gene, CDR1 is KGHSH and CDR2 is LQKENI.

There are many counts of this clonotype. J is TRBJ2-5 and V is TRBV20-1, with 7 bases aligning to TRBD2. The CDR3 has 13 amino acids. The germline V gene encodes CDR1 DFQATT and CDR2 SNEGSKA (reference sequence). Germline trimming cut 2 bases from V and 2 bases from J; bases unmatched to any gene: 2. CDR3 loop: CSARLAEQETQYF. In DNA form, the CDR3 reads TGCAGTGCTAGACTAGCGGAACAAGAGACCCAGTACTTC.

The rearrangement uses TRBV7-2 and TRBJ2-1, with 11 bases matching TRBD2. Germline CDR1 reads SGHTA; CDR2 reads FQGNSA. CDR3 size: 19 residues. V trimming: 0 bases; J trimming: 9 bases; junction bases outside the gene matches: 16. The CDR3 DNA sequence: TGTGCCAGCAGCTTAGCGCTAGGGGGAGGCCTAGCGGGAGGTAGTGAGCAGTTCTTC. This sequence encodes CASSLALGGGLAGGSEQFF.

This clonotype was seen a handful of times. This rearrangement joins TRBV7-8 to TRBJ2-2, with 8 bases aligning to TRBD2. V was pared by 5 bases and J by 6 bases, with 11 bases of the junction left unmatched. CDR3 size: 16 residues. Germline values: CDR1 SGHVS, CDR2 FQNEAQ. DNA for the CDR3: TGTGCCAGCAGCGCTTCGCGGGGGGCCTCGGCCGGGGAGCTGTTTTTT. This gives the protein CASSASRGASAGELFF.

This CDR3 reads CSAHISRAAYFRTDTQYF. CDR3 in DNA: TGCAGTGCTCATATTTCCCGGGCCGCTTATTTCCGCACAGATACGCAGTATTTT. The chain couples TRBV20-1 to TRBJ2-3; the D is unclear. The CDR3 contains 18 residues. Between the trimmed V and J ends, which lost 5 bases and 1 base, there was a span of 25 bases. CDR1 is DFQATT and CDR2 is SNEGSKA in the germline V gene (reference sequence).

The chain employs TRBV20-1 and TRBJ2-5; 7 bases map to TRBD1. The CDR3 contains 14 residues. Germline CDR1 and CDR2: DFQATT and SNEGSKA (reference sequence). The J segment lost 4 bases and the V segment lost 6 bases, leaving 11 bases of the junction unmatched. In DNA, the CDR3 is TGCAGTGCGAGCCCCCCGGGACAGTTAGAGACCCAGTACTTC. Residues: CSASPPGQLETQYF.

This clonotype was seen just once. The chain combines TRBV7-2 with TRBJ2-5, with 13 bases matching TRBD2. Looked up from germline, CDR1 is SGHTA and CDR2 is FQGNSA. Trimming took 4 bases from V and 4 from J; bases not matched to a gene: 9. This CDR3 is built from 17 residues. CDR3 nucleotide sequence: TGTGCCAGCAGCTCTGATGGAAGACTAGCGGGAGGAGAGACCCAGTACTTC. It translates to CASSSDGRLAGGETQYF.

The CDR3: CASSQRDKQYF. CDR3 DNA sequence: TGTGCCAGCAGCCAGAGGGACAAGCAGTACTTC. The chain combines TRBV5-8 with TRBJ2-7, with TRBD1 as a possible D gene (6 bases). The germline CDR1 and CDR2 sequences are SGHTS and YDEGEE. Trimming cost V 4 bases and J 8 bases, with 10 bases left between them. The CDR3 covers 11 residues.

In its sample, this clonotype was seen a few times. J is TRBJ2-1 and V is TRBV7-3, with D tentatively TRBD1 or TRBD2 (6 bases each). This CDR3 is built from 18 residues. Germline loops: CDR1 SGHTA, CDR2 FQGTGA. V was trimmed by 1 base and J by 0 bases, leaving 16 bases between them. DNA for the CDR3: TGTGCCAGCAGCTTAAATGTCATAGGGGGGAGCTCCTACAATGAGCAGTTCTTC. Encoded protein: CASSLNVIGGSSYNEQFF.

In its sample, this clonotype was seen many times. This chain links TRBV5-1 with TRBJ2-7; 7 bases map to TRBD2. Germline CDR1 reads SGHRS; CDR2 reads YFSETQ. This CDR3 contains 15 residues. J lost 1 base, V lost 0 bases, and 4 bases had no gene match. CDR3 coding DNA: TGCGCCAGCAGCTTGGAGGCGGGGGTATCCTACGAGCAGTACTTC. Amino acids: CASSLEAGVSYEQYF.

The V call is TRBV11-1, the J call TRBJ2-2; tentatively, D is TRBD1 (5 bases). Trimming stripped 5 bases from V and 0 bases from J, with 16 bases between. The germline CDR1 and CDR2 sequences are SGHAT and FQDESV (reference sequence). The CDR3 spans 17 residues. This CDR3 is CASSRRAGYSNTGELFF. The CDR3 DNA reads as TGTGCCAGCAGCAGGCGAGCAGGGTACTCGAACACCGGGGAGCTGTTTTTT.

This rearrangement joins TRBV28 to TRBJ2-1; 9 bases match TRBD2. Trimming took 5 bases from V and 4 from J; bases not matched to a gene: 9. The germline gives CDR1 MDHEN, CDR2 SYDVKM. This CDR3 contains 16 residues. Here the CDR3 DNA reads TGTGCCAGCAGTCTTCCCGGGACTAGCAGATACAATGAGCAGTTCTTC. This codes for CASSLPGTSRYNEQFF.

The chain employs TRBV20-1 and TRBJ2-5; D is undetermined. This CDR3 contains 14 residues. Germline CDR1 and CDR2: DFQATT and SNEGSKA (reference sequence). The ends were cut back, 2 bases at V and 5 bases at J, with 15 bases in the middle. The CDR3, as DNA: TGCAGTGCTAGACCCCCTGGGATTTTGGAGACCCAGTACTTC. It codes for CSARPPGILETQYF.

In its sample, this clonotype was seen many times. This sequence joins TRBV12-3 or TRBV12-4 and TRBJ2-1; the match to TRBD2 covers 10 bases. V was clipped by 3 bases and J by 7 bases; unmatched bases: 6. This CDR3 contains 15 residues. CDR3 bases: TGTGCCAGCAGTTTCCTAGCGGGAGAGAGGAATGAGCAGTTCTTC. Amino acid sequence: CASSFLAGERNEQFF.

The chain uses TRBV9 and TRBJ2-1; maybe TRBD2 (7 bases). Trimming removed 6 bases at V and 4 bases at J, with 20 bases between. The CDR3 sequence is 16 residues long. Germline-derived CDR1 and CDR2 are SGDLS and YYNGEE. This chain's CDR3 is CASTLLGGGAYNEQFF. The CDR3 DNA sequence: TGTGCCAGCACGTTGCTGGGTGGGGGGGCGTACAATGAGCAGTTCTTC.

On this clonotype itself: One junction end does not reproduce the germline sequence, and a read error may be involved. The J gene is TRBJ2-7, the V gene TRBV5-6, with D perhaps assigned TRBD1 or TRBD2 (5 bases each). The germline V gene encodes CDR1 SGHDT and CDR2 YYEEEE. This CDR3 comprises 15 residues. The CDR3 is CASSLGVTMGNEQYF. DNA for the CDR3: TGTGCCAGCAGTTTGGGGGTCACTATGGGCAACGAGCAGTACTTC.

This chain connects TRBV15 to TRBJ1-5, with 8 bases aligning to TRBD1. CDR1 is LNHNV and CDR2 is YYDKDF in the germline V gene (reference sequence). The CDR3 totals 14 residues. The ends lost 3 bases at V and 7 bases at J; junction bases unmatched: 5. The CDR3 coding sequence is TGTGCCACCAGCAGCTTCAGGGGGCAACAGCCCCAGCATTTT. Translated, it gives CATSSFRGQQPQHF.

This clonotype occurred a few times. The rearrangement uses TRBV7-2 and TRBJ1-3; D might be TRBD1 (5 bases). V shed 5 bases and J shed 0 bases, with 14 bases lying between them. The CDR3 totals 16 residues. Germline CDR1 reads SGHTA; CDR2 reads FQGNSA. CDR3 region: CASSQDPGDSGNTIYF. In DNA form, the CDR3 reads TGTGCCAGCAGCCAGGATCCGGGGGACTCTGGAAACACCATATATTTT.

The rearrangement uses TRBV7-9 and TRBJ2-7, with TRBD1 matching 8 bases. There are 14 residues in the CDR3. V trimming: 5 bases; J trimming: 4 bases; junction bases outside the gene matches: 7. Germline assignment: CDR1 SEHNR and CDR2 FQNEAQ (reference sequence). The CDR3 here is CASSPKTGVYEQYF. CDR3 in DNA: TGTGCCAGCAGCCCAAAGACAGGGGTGTACGAGCAGTACTTC.

The chain has TRBV20-1 and TRBJ2-3, with 14 positions matching TRBD2. The CDR3 is 17 residues long. J gave up 1 base and V 2 bases, and 5 bases lay outside the gene matches. Germline V gives CDR1 DFQATT, CDR2 SNEGSKA (reference sequence). The CDR3 coding sequence is TGCAGTGCTAGAAATAGACTAGCGGGAGGGCGCACAGATACGCAGTATTTT. This sequence encodes CSARNRLAGGRTDTQYF.